The next 20 T cell receptor beta chains were all read from a single sample in a study of blood T cell repertoires in COVID-19. Sequencing used immunoSEQ multiplex PCR; TCRdb keeps in-frame clones, though not all of them. In the table there are roughly 17,000 clones, 81% of which are singletons. The sample comprised peripheral blood. Every receptor here comes from a man aged 55 to 70 with acute or convalescent COVID-19.

This chain joins TRBV4-1 and TRBJ1-3, with a weak D call TRBD1 (5 bases). V lost 1 base and J lost 1, with 8 bases in between. The CDR3 length is 15 residues. Germline assignment: CDR1 MGHRA and CDR2 YSYEKL. Here the CDR3 DNA reads TGCGCCAGCAGCCAAGCAGGGTGGTCTGGAAACACCATATATTTT. This sequence encodes CASSQAGWSGNTIYF.

The chain joins TRBV6-5 to TRBJ1-2; D might be TRBD1 (6 bases). Germline V gene lookup returns CDR1 MNHEY and CDR2 SVGAGI. Trimming left V 2 bases short and J 0 bases short, with 10 bases between. This CDR3 comprises 15 residues. The CDR3 coding sequence is TGTGCCAGCAGTTACAGCAGGGGCGCTAACTATGGCTACACCTTC. This encodes CASSYSRGANYGYTF.

Only a few counts were recorded for this clone. This chain uses TRBV2 with TRBJ2-1; D is unresolved. The CDR3 runs to 13 residues. Trimming cost V 7 bases and J 6 bases, with 13 bases left between them. CDR1 and CDR2 (germline): SNHLY, FYNNEI. CDR3: CASTEWRTNEQFF. CDR3 DNA sequence: TGTGCCAGCACCGAATGGAGAACCAATGAGCAGTTCTTC. Variable domain in full (rest from reference TRBV2 and TRBJ2-1): EPEVTQTPSHQVTQMGQEVILRCVPISNHLYFYWYRQILGQKVEFLVSFYNNEISEKSEIFDDQFSVERPDGSNFTLKIRSTKLEDSAMYFCASTEWRTNEQFFGPGTRLTVL.

This chain connects TRBV18 to TRBJ2-3; 7 positions match TRBD2. CDR1 KGHSH and CDR2 LQKENI come from the germline V gene. With 3 bases clipped from V and 4 bases from J, the junction kept 7 bases outside the gene matches. This CDR3 has 15 amino acids. CDR3 sequence reads: CASSPTAAGADTQYF. The CDR3 DNA reads as TGTGCCAGCTCACCGACCGCCGCGGGGGCAGATACGCAGTATTTT.

The CDR3: CASSPRGAGANVLTF. The CDR3 bases are TGTGCCAGCAGCCCCCGCGGGGCTGGGGCCAACGTCCTGACTTTC. The V gene is TRBV4-2, the J gene TRBJ2-6; D might be TRBD2 (6 bases). Germline V lookup: CDR1 LGHNA, CDR2 YNFKEQ. The CDR3 covers 15 residues. V was trimmed by 4 bases and J by 2 bases, leaving 9 bases between them.

The V and J genes are TRBV29-1 and TRBJ1-3; D call uncertain. CDR1 is SQVTM, CDR2 ANQGSEA, per germline. The CDR3 has 13 residues. V lost 7 bases and J 0 bases, leaving 10 bases between the germline ends. The CDR3 bases are TGCAGCGGGAGTGCCAACTCTGGAAACACCATATATTTT. Its translation is CSGSANSGNTIYF.

In regard to this clone: The junction differs from germline at one of its ends, possibly a read error. Within the sample, other DNA sequences also encode this same CDR3. The V call is TRBV6-5, the J call TRBJ1-2; 10 bases are a match to TRBD1. The CDR3 spans 15 residues. From germline, CDR1 is MNHEY and CDR2 SVGAGI. CDR3 region: CASSRDRGIDYGYTF. CDR3 bases: TGTGCCAGCAGCCGGGACAGGGGTATAGACTATGGCTACACCTTT.

The chain uses TRBV21-1 and TRBJ2-4; the D call TRBD1 from the table was never checked on the DNA. TRBV21-1 is a pseudogene segment. This CDR3 region has 20 residues. The CDR3 bases are TGTGCCAGCAGCAAAGCCCCTTTCGTCCGGACAGCCGGCCTAAGTGACATTCAGTACTTC. It is translated as CASSKAPFVRTAGLSDIQYF.

This clone occurred once. V usage is TRBV12-3 or TRBV12-4 and J usage is TRBJ2-7; maybe TRBD1 (8 bases). V shed 9 bases and J shed 7 bases, with 16 bases lying between them. This CDR3 has 12 residues. CDR3 nucleotides: TGTGCCAGACCCTACAGGGGGGGGGAGCAGTACTTC. Amino acid sequence: CARPYRGGEQYF.

The sample holds a few counts of this clone. The rearrangement uses TRBV5-1 and TRBJ2-3; 10 nucleotides match TRBD1. Germline V gene lookup returns CDR1 SGHRS and CDR2 YFSETQ. This CDR3 comprises 15 residues. V shed 3 bases and J 2 bases; nucleotides not matched to a gene: 3. CDR3 sequence: CASSWGQGFTDTQYF. The CDR3 bases are TGCGCCAGCAGCTGGGGACAGGGGTTCACAGATACGCAGTATTTT.

This clone appeared a single time. The gene calls are TRBV6-5 and TRBJ2-6, with D perhaps matching TRBD2 (6 bases). The CDR3 sequence is 13 residues long. Trimming pared 7 bases from V and 3 bases from J, leaving 7 bases between. Germline lookup yields CDR1 MNHEY and CDR2 SVGAGI. The CDR3 sequence: CASTGDGANVLTF. For the CDR3, the DNA is TGTGCCAGCACGGGGGATGGGGCCAACGTCCTGACTTTC.

This chain uses TRBV10-3 with TRBJ2-3; D might be TRBD1 (5 bases). V was shortened by 10 bases and J by 1 base, with 15 bases between the two germline ends. This CDR3 region has 14 residues. The germline CDR1 and CDR2 sequences are ENHRY and SYGVKD. The CDR3 DNA reads as TGTGCCACCCGCCAGGGATTGGGCACAGATACGCAGTATTTT. Translation gives CATRQGLGTDTQYF.

CDR3 coding DNA: TGTGCCAGTAGTTCAGGCGACTATAGCAATCAGCCCCAGCATTTT. This translates into CASSSGDYSNQPQHF. This chain connects TRBV19 to TRBJ1-5; no clear D gene. The V gene's germline CDR1 is LNHDA and CDR2 SQIVND (reference sequence). The V and J ends lost 5 bases and 0 bases respectively, with 11 bases between them. This CDR3 comprises 15 residues.

The rearrangement uses TRBV9 and TRBJ2-2; D perhaps matches TRBD1 (5 bases). The CDR3 has 18 amino acids. Trimming removed 0 bases at V and 0 bases at J, with 15 bases between. CDR1 is SGDLS, CDR2 YYNGEE, per germline. The CDR3 coding sequence is TGTGCCAGCAGCGTAGTACAAAGGGGCAGACCGAACACCGGGGAGCTGTTTTTT. Translating it yields CASSVVQRGRPNTGELFF.

The CDR3 reads CAIGKPGQGDYGYTF. Here the CDR3 DNA reads TGTGCCATCGGAAAACCGGGACAGGGCGACTATGGCTACACCTTC. The chain employs TRBV10-3 and TRBJ1-2, with 9 bases that match TRBD1. V lost 8 bases, J lost 3 bases, and 10 bases stayed unmatched. CDR1 and CDR2 (germline): ENHRY, SYGVKD. CDR3 length equals 15 residues.

This chain joins TRBV6-1 and TRBJ1-3; 9 bases are a match to TRBD1. The CDR3 length is 15 residues. Trimming cost V 5 bases and J 5 bases; bases outside gene matches: 7. The germline gives CDR1 MNHNS, CDR2 SASEGT. The CDR3 bases are TGTGCCAGCAGTCTATCTGGACAGGGGAGAAACACCATATATTTT. Its protein product is CASSLSGQGRNTIYF.

This chain connects TRBV7-2 to TRBJ1-1; 7 bases fit TRBD1. This CDR3 has 18 residues. The germline V gene has CDR1 SGHTA and CDR2 FQGNSA. With V trimmed by 0 bases and J by 1 base, 11 bases remained unmatched. DNA for the CDR3: TGTGCCAGCAGCTTAGCGAGAAATCCAGGGGGTCCGAACACTGAAGCTTTCTTT. Translated, it gives CASSLARNPGGPNTEAFF. Supplemented by reference TRBV7-2 and TRBJ1-1, the full variable domain reads GAGVSQSPSNKVTEKGKDVELRCDPISGHTALYWYRQSLGQGLEFLIYFQGNSAPDKSGLPSDRFSAERTGGSVSTLTIQRTQQEDSAVYLCASSLARNPGGPNTEAFFGQGTRLTVV.

V and J are TRBV29-1 and TRBJ2-7; no definite D call. This CDR3 contains 12 residues. The germline V gene has CDR1 SQVTM and CDR2 ANQGSEA. V gave up 7 bases and J gave up 0 bases, with 10 bases separating them. The CDR3 sequence is CSGGLSSYEQYF. The CDR3, as DNA: TGCAGCGGGGGTTTATCCTCCTACGAGCAGTACTTC.

Here the CDR3 DNA reads TGTGCCAGAAGGCCCAGGGGACATTCACCCCTCCACTTT. Protein product: CARRPRGHSPLHF. This sequence joins TRBV21-1 and TRBJ1-6; whether TRBD1, the table's D call, matches the DNA was not checked. TRBV21-1 is a known pseudogene. CDR3 size: 13 residues.

V and J are TRBV7-9 and TRBJ2-2; perhaps TRBD1 as D (6 bases). The V end was cut by 4 bases, the J end by 2 bases, with 14 bases between. The CDR3 totals 16 residues. Germline loops: CDR1 SEHNR, CDR2 FQNEAQ (reference sequence). The CDR3 nucleotides are TGTGCCAGCAGCTCCTGGACAGTTACTAACACCGGGGAGCTGTTTTTT. Translation: CASSSWTVTNTGELFF.